This TCR beta chain was identified in a study of blood T cell repertoires in COVID-19 (dated by TCRdb to about 2020). Study-wide context: Samples from collaborators originated in the United States, Italy and Spain and spanned both the acute and convalescent phases of COVID-19. The material from the prospective study consisted of cDNA or gDNA derived from T cells, B-cell-depleted T cells, or PBMCs. The dataset comprised deeply sampled blood TCRbeta repertoires from subjects exposed to, actively infected with, or recovered from COVID-19. A freely available public database, intended as a resource for researchers studying the immune response to SARS-CoV-2, is where the repertoires were released. Samples came from the ongoing ImmuneRACE study (first 160 participants) plus 1,254 subjects from 6 global collaborators. Nearly every sample came with metadata listing a de-identified subject ID, COVID-19 status, age in years and sex. Where available, HLA class I and class II types were taken from metadata supplied by the sample provider and were not determined by assay-based typing.

The CDR3 contains 15 residues, cysteine and phenylalanine counted. CDR3 DNA only is kept here, 45 bases in frame from base 1. The germline V gene specifies SGDLS as CDR1 and YYNGEE as CDR2. V is pared back by 0 bases and J by 7 bases, with 14 bases lying between the germline termini. The collaborating institutions used their own protocols to collect whole blood in K2EDTA tubes. For TCRbeta analysis, collaborators shipped samples in one of three forms: frozen whole blood, isolated PBMCs, or DNA extracted from either of those sample types. TCRbeta CDR3 regions were amplified from genomic DNA by means of the immunoSEQ Assay, a bias-controlled multiplex PCR. The authors' pipeline ran thus. Nucleated cell counts per sample were estimated from amplification of reference gene primers within the assay. Sequence reads were collapsed and filtered to measure the absolute abundance of every unique TCRbeta CDR3 rearrangement. For each sample, productive Simpson clonality was calculated as the square root of Simpson's diversity index across productive rearrangements. TCRdb holds this immuneACCESS table with in-frame rearrangements only. Some clones are missing; in checked studies, unresolved V genes explain under half, and the rest has no known cause. V and J calls and clone size come straight from that table; D and trimming were deduced from the DNA. This sample lists 130,000 to 150,000 clones; approximately 80% were detected once. The ten largest clones represent roughly 7.2% of the sample.

A note on this clone: Its target antigen remains unknown. No base quality information exists; no much larger clone differs at one position.

What the study reported, not specific to this receptor: How much clinical and demographic metadata was included differed by source and by participant, and the metadata was provided uncurated.

The sequencing sample was made of peripheral blood. Here the chain combines TRBV9 and TRBJ1-5; the D gene is perhaps TRBD1, from 5 matching bases. This sequence originates from a woman in her fifties or sixties in a cohort sampled during active or convalescent COVID-19. Here is the DNA: TGTGCCAGCAGCGTAGCGGGGGATGGCCTCCAGCCCCAGCATTTT. Translated, this gives CASSVAGDGLQPQHF.